This TCR beta chain was recorded in a study of T cell responses to AZD1222 COVID-19 vaccine. The CDR3 contains 17 residues. Germline V gene data show CDR1 as MNHEY and CDR2 as SMNVEV (reference sequence). The trim removed 1 base at V and 5 bases at J, leaving 8 bases unmatched. TCRdb's table, derived via immunoSEQ multiplex PCR, lists solely in-frame clones and lacks some. The sample yields about 86,000 clones, around 73% seen once. The source is an adult in good health. The input for sequencing was peripheral blood, taken on day 0 of AZD1222 vaccination. This chain connects TRBV27 to TRBJ2-1; 10 bases map to TRBD2. In DNA, the CDR3 is TGTGCCAGCAGTTTATTCGCCGGGACTAGCGATAACAATGAGCAGTTCTTC. Translated: CASSLFAGTSDNNEQFF.